Below are 9 T cell receptor beta chains sequenced from a single sample in a study of OX40 agonist ivuxolimab in advanced cancers. Libraries were made using the immunoSEQ multiplex PCR assay. TCRdb re-hosts the immuneACCESS table, in-frame sequences only. Its copies lack some clones; in the studies checked, an unresolved V gene accounts for under half of them, and the cause for the rest is not known. This sample has roughly 86,000 clones in its table, and 85% to 90% of those were observed once. The top ten clones comprise 6% to 7.5% of the sample. The sample here was CD4+ or CD8+ T cells sorted from blood, taken in a trial of the OX40 agonist ivuxolimab. The receptors originated from an adult with an advanced solid tumor such as melanoma, head and neck, liver or kidney cancer.

The chain carries TRBV27 and TRBJ1-6; D not certain. From germline, CDR1 is MNHEY and CDR2 SMNVEV (reference sequence). This CDR3 comprises 15 residues. Trimming stripped 10 bases from V and 9 bases from J, with 22 bases between. CDR3 nucleotides: TGTGCCACCCACCCCACGGCAGGCTTAGGTTCACCCCTCCACTTT. Amino acids: CATHPTAGLGSPLHF.

The chain carries TRBV7-8 and TRBJ2-2, with TRBD1 as a possible D gene (5 bases). This CDR3 comprises 16 residues. Deletions cut 5 bases from V and 0 bases from J, with 13 bases between. Germline loops: CDR1 SGHVS, CDR2 FQNEAQ. The CDR3 DNA is TGTGCCAGCAGCCCTTTGGGGCGGACGAACACCGGGGAGCTGTTTTTT. Its translation: CASSPLGRTNTGELFF.

V gene TRBV12-5 combines with J gene TRBJ1-5, with 7 bases matching TRBD1. Germline loops: CDR1 LGHNT, CDR2 FRNRAP. The length of the CDR3 is 15 residues. With V trimmed by 5 bases and J by 6 bases, 10 bases remained unmatched. The CDR3 protein is CASGPRRGLGQPQHF. CDR3 nucleotide sequence: TGTGCTAGTGGTCCCCGAAGGGGGCTAGGTCAGCCCCAGCATTTT.

This chain joins TRBV5-1 and TRBJ2-1, with 9 bases lining up with TRBD1. This CDR3 has 16 amino acids. Germline CDR1 reads SGHRS; CDR2 reads YFSETQ. With 0 bases clipped from V and 10 bases from J, the junction kept 11 bases outside the gene matches. CDR3 coding DNA: TGCGCCAGCAGCTTGGATCCCGGGACAGGGCATCGGGAGCAGTTCTTC. As protein: CASSLDPGTGHREQFF.

The V gene is TRBV4-1, the J gene TRBJ2-5; D might be TRBD1 (7 bases). This CDR3 has 16 amino acids. CDR1 and CDR2 (germline): MGHRA, YSYEKL. The V end lost 4 bases, the J end lost 5 bases, and 20 bases lay between the germline ends. Written as DNA, the CDR3 is TGCGCCAGCAGCCCAAGAGGCAGGGGGGTCCGGGAGACCCAGTACTTC. Protein sequence: CASSPRGRGVRETQYF.

This chain uses TRBV5-1 with TRBJ1-4; the D is unclear. This CDR3 region has 14 residues. Germline V gives CDR1 SGHRS, CDR2 YFSETQ. V shed 0 bases and J shed 0 bases, with 3 bases lying between them. CDR3 protein: CASSLGATNEKLFF. The CDR3 nucleotides are TGCGCCAGCAGCTTGGGGGCAACTAATGAAAAACTGTTTTTT.

V gene TRBV18 combines with J gene TRBJ2-3; D unclear. The germline CDR1 and CDR2 sequences are KGHSH and LQKENI. There are 12 residues in the CDR3. The V end was cut by 3 bases, the J end by 3 bases, with 4 bases between. The CDR3 reads CASSPMTDTQYF. The CDR3 DNA reads TGTGCCAGCTCACCGATGACAGATACGCAGTATTTT.

This chain uses TRBV7-9 with TRBJ1-4; D is unclear. There are 12 residues in the CDR3. CDR1 and CDR2 (germline): SEHNR, FQNEAQ (reference sequence). The V and J ends lost 3 bases and 7 bases respectively, with 6 bases between them. In DNA form, the CDR3 reads TGTGCCAGCAGCTTTAACAGTGAAAAACTGTTTTTT. Its translation: CASSFNSEKLFF.

This rearrangement joins TRBV28 to TRBJ2-1, with 8 bases identical to TRBD2. Germline CDR1 is MDHEN and CDR2 is SYDVKM. The CDR3 totals 15 residues. The junction had 9 bases not matched to a gene; V was cut back by 6 bases and J by 5 bases. Here the CDR3 reads CASSASGPLHNEQFF. In nucleotides, the CDR3 is TGTGCCAGCAGCGCTAGCGGGCCCCTTCACAATGAGCAGTTCTTC.